These T cell receptor beta chains were read from a single sample in a study of T cells after yellow fever vaccination. One entry per CDR3 protein, called by TCRdb with MiXCR from the 5' RACE reads. The data hold hundreds of thousands of distinct CDR3 sequences, with over 9% observed a single time. This specimen was PBMCs, taken on the day of the yellow fever booster vaccination. The source is a man aged 30 to 45 who received the YFV17D yellow fever vaccine. Each CDR3 is given with its conserved first and last residue. The D gene is left open where the match is weak. Clone size is given for some rows only: seen once, a few or many times, or a class if the clone is expanded.

d_gene	v_gene	j_gene	abundance	CDR3nt	CDR3aa
TRBD1	TRBV13	TRBJ1-2	.	TGTGCCAGCAGCTTTGGGACAGCTGCATTTCGGTATGGCTACACCTTC	CASSFGTAAFRYGYTF
TRBD1	TRBV12-3/TRBV12-4	TRBJ2-7	few	TGTGCCAGCAGTGCACGCAGGGGGCGCGACGAGCAGTACTTC	CASSARRGRDEQYF
.	TRBV7-9	TRBJ2-7	.	TGTGCCAGCGGGCGGGATATTTCCGAGCAGTACTTC	CASGRDISEQYF
.	TRBV12-3/TRBV12-4	TRBJ2-5	many	TGTGCCAGCAGTTTATCGAGGGCCGAGACCCAGTACTTC	CASSLSRAETQYF
.	TRBV20-1	TRBJ2-3	few	TGCAGTGCGATCACCCGGCCAGGGGTGACAGATACGCAGTATTTT	CSAITRPGVTDTQYF
TRBD1	TRBV29-1	TRBJ2-4	many	TGCAGCGCCGAGACAGGGTTCAAAAACATTCAGTACTTC	CSAETGFKNIQYF
.	TRBV27	TRBJ2-1	few	TGTGCCAGCAGTTTGGGGTACTCCCACGCATCCTACAATGAGCAGTTCTTC	CASSLGYSHASYNEQFF
.	TRBV6-2/TRBV6-3	TRBJ1-1	few	TGTGCCAGCGGGGGGACCAGGGCAGTGAGCACTGAAGCTTTCTTT	CASGGTRAVSTEAFF
.	TRBV7-3	TRBJ2-3	few	TGTGCCAGCAGCCTAACGAGGGGGGGGCCAACGGCCTCTAGGCAGTATTTT	CASSLTRGGPTASRQYF
.	TRBV6-5	TRBJ2-3	.	TGTGCCAGCAGTTACCCGCGGGTAGCGGTTACTAGCACAGATACGCAGTATTTT	CASSYPRVAVTSTDTQYF
TRBD2	TRBV5-1	TRBJ2-3	few	TGCGCCAGCAGCTTAGGGACTAGCGGGAGCCCAGATACGCAGTATTTT	CASSLGTSGSPDTQYF
.	TRBV4-3	TRBJ1-5	few	TGCGCCAGCAGTCAAAACGTTGTCCAGCCCCAGCATTTT	CASSQNVVQPQHF
.	TRBV2	TRBJ2-5	few	TGTGCCAGCAGTGCGACAGGTCCACAAGAGACCCAGTACTTC	CASSATGPQETQYF
.	TRBV7-9	TRBJ2-2	.	TGTGCCAGCAGCTTAGTGGTGGAGTCCGGGGAGCTGTTTTTT	CASSLVVESGELFF
TRBD2	TRBV7-9	TRBJ2-7	many	TGTGCCAGCAGAGGAACTAGCGCCGATTCCTACGAGCAGTACTTC	CASRGTSADSYEQYF
.	TRBV5-1	TRBJ2-7	many	TGCGCCAGCAGCTTGATACTAGACGAGCAGTACTTC	CASSLILDEQYF
.	TRBV28	TRBJ2-5	few	TGTGCCAGCATCAAACCGGGGGCGGGGACCCAGTACTTC	CASIKPGAGTQYF
.	TRBV18	TRBJ2-3	.	TGTGCCAGCTCAACATCCGAGGCAGATACGCAGTATTTT	CASSTSEADTQYF
.	TRBV6-5	TRBJ1-5	.	TGTGCCAGCAGTTACTCGTCGGATCAGCCCCAGCATTTT	CASSYSSDQPQHF
.	TRBV6-5	TRBJ2-1	few	TGTGCCAGCAGTTACTCGTCCGGCGGGTCCCGCTCCTACAATGAGCAGTTCTTC	CASSYSSGGSRSYNEQFF
.	TRBV25-1	TRBJ2-7	few	TGTGCCAGCAGCCACGGGGCAATCTACGAGCAGTACTTC	CASSHGAIYEQYF
.	TRBV6-2/TRBV6-3	TRBJ2-3	.	TGTGCCAGCAGTTATGCGGGGAGCAAGGATACGCAGTATTTT	CASSYAGSKDTQYF
TRBD2	TRBV10-3	TRBJ2-2	.	TGTGCCACCCGGAGTCTGGGGGGGAGAGGGGAGCTGTTTTTT	CATRSLGGRGELFF
.	TRBV7-2	TRBJ1-6	.	TGTGCCAGCACCCCGGGGGGGGGAAATTCACCCCTCCACTTT	CASTPGGGNSPLHF
.	TRBV9	TRBJ2-5	.	TGTGCCAGCAGCCCTGTCCCCGGGCCAAGGGGGGGGGAGACCCAGTACTTC	CASSPVPGPRGGETQYF
TRBD1	TRBV19	TRBJ2-7	few	TGTGCCAGTAGTATGGGGACAGGGCTGTCATACGAGCAGTACTTC	CASSMGTGLSYEQYF
TRBD2	TRBV20-1	TRBJ2-2	few	TGCAGTGCTAGAGAGACTAGCGGGAGGGCCGGGGAGCTGTTTTTT	CSARETSGRAGELFF
.	TRBV9	TRBJ2-7	.	TGTGCCAGCAGCGTAGGGGGCAGTTACTACGAGCAGTACTTC	CASSVGGSYYEQYF
.	TRBV5-6	TRBJ2-2	.	TGTGCCAGCCTATTATGGGGGAACACCGGGGAGCTGTTTTTT	CASLLWGNTGELFF
.	TRBV7-9	TRBJ1-2	many	TGTGCCAGCAGCTGGGACACCAGTAACTATGGCTACACCTTC	CASSWDTSNYGYTF
TRBD2	TRBV7-3	TRBJ2-1	few	TGTGCCAGCAGAATAGCGGGAGGGAGCCACAATGAGCAGTTCTTC	CASRIAGGSHNEQFF
TRBD2	TRBV12-3/TRBV12-4	TRBJ2-1	.	TGTGCCAGCAGTTTTAATTTTAATGTCTTCGCTCCGACTAGCGGGATCGATGAGCAGTTCTTC	CASSFNFNVFAPTSGIDEQFF
TRBD1	TRBV27	TRBJ2-7	few	TGTGCCAGCATGGACAGGGGGATACACGAGCAGTACTTC	CASMDRGIHEQYF
.	TRBV5-6	TRBJ1-3	few	TGTGCCAGCAGCTTCACATGGGGGTCCGGAAACACCATATATTTT	CASSFTWGSGNTIYF
.	TRBV20-1	TRBJ2-1	.	TGCAGTGCTACACCGAACAAGGGACAGTTCTTC	CSATPNKGQFF
.	TRBV4-3	TRBJ1-4	few	TGCGCCAGCAGCCAAGTCCCACGGGGTAATGAAAAACTGTTTTTT	CASSQVPRGNEKLFF
.	TRBV27	TRBJ1-2	few	TGTGCCAGCAGCTCTTCCATCGGGCAGATCTATGGCTACACCTTC	CASSSSIGQIYGYTF
TRBD2	TRBV12-3/TRBV12-4	TRBJ2-2	.	TGTGCCAGCAGGGGCGGGAGCTTTCGCACCGGGGAGCTGTTTTTT	CASRGGSFRTGELFF
.	TRBV4-3	TRBJ2-3	.	TGCGCCAGCAGCCAAGAGGGGGCGGGGGCAGATACGCAGTATTTT	CASSQEGAGADTQYF
TRBD2	TRBV18	TRBJ2-3	few	TGTGCCAGCTCACGACTAGCGAGCACAGATACGCAGTATTTT	CASSRLASTDTQYF
TRBD2	TRBV29-1	TRBJ2-1	.	TGCAGCGTTGGCCGACTAGCGGGAGGGACCTACAATGAGCAGTTCTTC	CSVGRLAGGTYNEQFF
TRBD1	TRBV30	TRBJ2-7	.	TGTGCCTGTGACAGGGGGCGATCCTACGAGCAGTACTTC	CACDRGRSYEQYF
.	TRBV7-9	TRBJ2-1	many	TGTGCCAGCAGCTTAGGAGTAGCCGATGGTAGCTATGAGCAGTTCTTC	CASSLGVADGSYEQFF
.	TRBV20-1	TRBJ1-2	.	TGCAGTTCAAGGGGGGCCCAAGCTAACTATGGCTACACCTTC	CSSRGAQANYGYTF
TRBD2	TRBV7-2	TRBJ2-7	many	TGTGCCAGCAGCTTAAGGGTAGGCGGGAGCTCCTACGAGCAGTACTTC	CASSLRVGGSSYEQYF
TRBD1	TRBV7-9	TRBJ1-1	few	TGTGCCAGCAGGTTGACAGGGGGGCAGAGGTTGAACACTGAAGCTTTCTTT	CASRLTGGQRLNTEAFF
.	TRBV23-1	TRBJ2-3	.	TGCGCCAGCAGCCATAGGGCTAGCACAGATACGCAGTATTTT	CASSHRASTDTQYF
TRBD2	TRBV28	TRBJ2-2	few	TGTGCCAGCTACCACGGACTAGCGGATACCGGGGAGCTGTTTTTT	CASYHGLADTGELFF
.	TRBV30	TRBJ1-3	few	TGTGCCTGGAGTGCTAGACGACTAAGGACTTCTAGCTCCTCTGGAAACACCATATATTTT	CAWSARRLRTSSSSGNTIYF
.	TRBV5-1	TRBJ2-7	many	TGCGCCAGCAGCCCGGACAGCTTCTACGAGCAGTACTTC	CASSPDSFYEQYF
.	TRBV19	TRBJ2-5	few	TGTGCCAGTAGTACCCGAGGAGCTGGAGAGACCCAGTACTTC	CASSTRGAGETQYF
.	TRBV5-1	TRBJ2-3	many	TGCGCCAGCAGCTTGGAATCAGATACGCAGTATTTT	CASSLESDTQYF
TRBD2	TRBV3-1	TRBJ2-5	many	TGTGCCAGCAGCCTGGGACTAGCGGGAGGAGAGACCCAGTACTTC	CASSLGLAGGETQYF
.	TRBV20-1	TRBJ2-7	few	TGCAGTGCTAGAGTGGCAACCACTCCCTCCTACGAGCAGTACTTC	CSARVATTPSYEQYF
TRBD1	TRBV7-9	TRBJ1-1	.	TGTGCCAGCAGATTGGGGGAGGGGACAGCAAACACTGAAGCTTTCTTT	CASRLGEGTANTEAFF
TRBD1	TRBV20-1	TRBJ2-1	.	TGCAGTGCTACCTTCCAGGGGGCCAGCGGACTATACAATGAGCAGTTCTTC	CSATFQGASGLYNEQFF
TRBD1	TRBV6-5	TRBJ2-3	once	TGTGCCAGCAGTTACTCGACAGGGAGTACAGATACGCAGTATTTT	CASSYSTGSTDTQYF